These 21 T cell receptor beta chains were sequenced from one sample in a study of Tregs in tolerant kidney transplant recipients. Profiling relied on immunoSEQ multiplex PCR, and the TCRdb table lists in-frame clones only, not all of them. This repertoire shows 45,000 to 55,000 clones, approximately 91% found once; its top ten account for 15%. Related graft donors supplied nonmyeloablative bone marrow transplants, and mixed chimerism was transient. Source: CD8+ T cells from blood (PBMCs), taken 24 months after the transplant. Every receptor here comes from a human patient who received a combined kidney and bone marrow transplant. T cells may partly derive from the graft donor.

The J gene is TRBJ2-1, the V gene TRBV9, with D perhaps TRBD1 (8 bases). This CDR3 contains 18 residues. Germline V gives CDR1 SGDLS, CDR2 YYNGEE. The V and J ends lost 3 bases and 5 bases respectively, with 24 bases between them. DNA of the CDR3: TGTGCCAGCAGCGCAGCCAAGGAACGACAGGGGAGGGACAATGAGCAGTTCTTC. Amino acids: CASSAAKERQGRDNEQFF.

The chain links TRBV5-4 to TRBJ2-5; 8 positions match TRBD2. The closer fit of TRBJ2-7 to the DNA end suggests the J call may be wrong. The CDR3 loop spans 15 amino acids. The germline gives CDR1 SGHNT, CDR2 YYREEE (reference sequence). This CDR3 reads CASSLEPGLVSEQYF. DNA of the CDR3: TGTGCCAGCAGCTTGGAGCCGGGACTAGTTAGCGAGCAGTACTTC.

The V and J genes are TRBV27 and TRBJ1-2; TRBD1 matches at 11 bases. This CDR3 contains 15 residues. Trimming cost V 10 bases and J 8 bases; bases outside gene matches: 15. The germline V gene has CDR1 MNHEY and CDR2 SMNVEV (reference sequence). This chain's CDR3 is CATNPTGTGGRGYTF. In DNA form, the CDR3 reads TGTGCCACCAATCCAACCGGGACAGGGGGAAGGGGCTACACCTTC.

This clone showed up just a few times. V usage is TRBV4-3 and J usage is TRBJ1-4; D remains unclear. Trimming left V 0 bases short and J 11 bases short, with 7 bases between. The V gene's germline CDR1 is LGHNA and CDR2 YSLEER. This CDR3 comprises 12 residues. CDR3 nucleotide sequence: TGCGCCAGCAGCCAAGATGGGAGGAAACTGTTTTTT. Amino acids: CASSQDGRKLFF.

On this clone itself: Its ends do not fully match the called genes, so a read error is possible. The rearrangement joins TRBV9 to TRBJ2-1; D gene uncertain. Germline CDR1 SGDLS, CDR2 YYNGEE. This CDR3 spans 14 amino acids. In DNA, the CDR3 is TGTGCCAGCAGCGTAGCGGTCTCCTTCAATGAGCAGTTCTTC. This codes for CASSVAVSFNEQFF.

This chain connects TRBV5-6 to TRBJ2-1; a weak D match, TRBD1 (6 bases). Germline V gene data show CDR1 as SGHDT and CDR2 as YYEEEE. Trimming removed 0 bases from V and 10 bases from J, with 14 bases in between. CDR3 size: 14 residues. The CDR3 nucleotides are TGTGCCAGCAGCTTGGCTATGGGGGCTTTAGAGCAGTTCTTC. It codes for CASSLAMGALEQFF.

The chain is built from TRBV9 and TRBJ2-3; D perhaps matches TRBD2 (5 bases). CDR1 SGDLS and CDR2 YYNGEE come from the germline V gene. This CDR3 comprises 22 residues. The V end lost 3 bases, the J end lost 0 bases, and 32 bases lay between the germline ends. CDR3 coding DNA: TGTGCCAGCAGCGGCCTCGGGTGGACGCCCCCCGGGGTCGGGCGTAGCACAGATACGCAGTATTTT. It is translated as CASSGLGWTPPGVGRSTDTQYF. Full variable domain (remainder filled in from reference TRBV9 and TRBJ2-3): DSGVTQTPKHLITATGQRVTLRCSPRSGDLSVYWYQQSLDQGLQFLIQYYNGEERAKGNILERFSAQQFPDLHSELNLSSLELGDSALYFCASSGLGWTPPGVGRSTDTQYFGPGTRLTVL.

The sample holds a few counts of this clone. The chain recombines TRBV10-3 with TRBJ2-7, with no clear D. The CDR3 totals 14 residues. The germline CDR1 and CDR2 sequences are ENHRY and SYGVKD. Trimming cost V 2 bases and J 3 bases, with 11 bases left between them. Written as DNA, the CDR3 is TGTGCCATCAGTGAGACCCAACAGAGCTACGAGCAGTACTTC. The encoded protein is CAISETQQSYEQYF.

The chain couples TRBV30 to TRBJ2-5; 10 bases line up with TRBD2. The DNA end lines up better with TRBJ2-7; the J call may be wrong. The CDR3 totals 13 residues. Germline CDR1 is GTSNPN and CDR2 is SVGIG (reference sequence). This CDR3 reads CAWDSGRIDEQYF. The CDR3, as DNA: TGTGCCTGGGATAGCGGGAGGATCGACGAGCAGTACTTC.

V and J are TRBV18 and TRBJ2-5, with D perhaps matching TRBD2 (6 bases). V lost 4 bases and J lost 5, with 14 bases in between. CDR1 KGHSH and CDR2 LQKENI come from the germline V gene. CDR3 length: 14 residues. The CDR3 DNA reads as TGTGCCAGCTCACGTCAGACTAGTATGGAGACCCAGTACTTC. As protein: CASSRQTSMETQYF.

CDR3 sequence reads: CASSVVQAGVGTDTQYF. The DNA of the CDR3 is TGTGCCAGCAGCGTAGTTCAAGCGGGAGTGGGCACAGATACGCAGTATTTT. The chain couples TRBV9 to TRBJ2-3; 8 nucleotides align to TRBD2. The J segment lost 1 base and the V segment lost 0 bases, leaving 7 bases of the junction unmatched. The germline V gene encodes CDR1 SGDLS and CDR2 YYNGEE. This CDR3 has 17 residues.

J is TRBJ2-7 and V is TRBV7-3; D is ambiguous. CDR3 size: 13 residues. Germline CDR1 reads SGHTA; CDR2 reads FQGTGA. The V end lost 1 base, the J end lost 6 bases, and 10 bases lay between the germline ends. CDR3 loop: CASSLIAQGEQYF. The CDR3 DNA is TGTGCCAGCAGCTTAATAGCTCAAGGCGAGCAGTACTTC.

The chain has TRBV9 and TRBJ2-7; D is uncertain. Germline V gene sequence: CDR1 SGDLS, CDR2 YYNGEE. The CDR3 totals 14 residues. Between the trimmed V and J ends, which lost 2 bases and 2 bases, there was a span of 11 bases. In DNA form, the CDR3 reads TGTGCCAGCAGCGTCGGGTACGGCCCCTACGAGCAGTACTTC. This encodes CASSVGYGPYEQYF.

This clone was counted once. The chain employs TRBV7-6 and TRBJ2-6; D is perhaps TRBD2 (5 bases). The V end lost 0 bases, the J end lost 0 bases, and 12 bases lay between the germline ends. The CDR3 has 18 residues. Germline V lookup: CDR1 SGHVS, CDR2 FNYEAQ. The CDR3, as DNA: TGTGCCAGCAGCTTAGCGCTTGGAGGACTCTCTGGGGCCAACGTCCTGACTTTC. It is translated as CASSLALGGLSGANVLTF.

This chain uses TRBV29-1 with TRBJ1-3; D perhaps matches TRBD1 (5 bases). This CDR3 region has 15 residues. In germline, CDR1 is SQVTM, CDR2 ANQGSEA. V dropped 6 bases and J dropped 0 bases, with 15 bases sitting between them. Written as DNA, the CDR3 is TGCAGCGTATGGACACAGACGAGCTCTGGAAACACCATATATTTT. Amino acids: CSVWTQTSSGNTIYF. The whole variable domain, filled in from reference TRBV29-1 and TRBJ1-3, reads SAVISQKPSRDICQRGTSLTIQCQVDSQVTMMFWYRQQPGQSLTLIATANQGSEATYESGFVIDKFPISRPNLTFSTLTVSNMSPEDSSIYLCSVWTQTSSGNTIYFGEGSWLTVV.

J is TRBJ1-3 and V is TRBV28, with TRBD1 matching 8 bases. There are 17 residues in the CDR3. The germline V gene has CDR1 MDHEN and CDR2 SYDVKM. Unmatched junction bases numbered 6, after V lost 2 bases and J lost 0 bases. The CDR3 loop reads CASSLGQGAFSGNTIYF. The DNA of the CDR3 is TGTGCCAGCAGTTTAGGGCAGGGGGCTTTCTCTGGAAACACCATATATTTT.

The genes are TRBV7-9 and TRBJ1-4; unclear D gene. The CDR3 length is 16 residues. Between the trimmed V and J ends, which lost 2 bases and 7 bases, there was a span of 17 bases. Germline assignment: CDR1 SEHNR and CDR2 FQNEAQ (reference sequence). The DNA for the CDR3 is TGTGCCAGCAGCTTATTTATTCGGGGAGGTGGTGAAAAACTGTTTTTT. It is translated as CASSLFIRGGGEKLFF.

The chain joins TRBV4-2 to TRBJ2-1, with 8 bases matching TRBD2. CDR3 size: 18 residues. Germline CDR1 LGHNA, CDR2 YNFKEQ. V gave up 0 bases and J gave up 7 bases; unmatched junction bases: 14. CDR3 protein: CASSQDSSVAGRLNEQFF. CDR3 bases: TGTGCCAGCAGCCAAGACTCTAGTGTAGCGGGAAGGTTAAATGAGCAGTTCTTC.

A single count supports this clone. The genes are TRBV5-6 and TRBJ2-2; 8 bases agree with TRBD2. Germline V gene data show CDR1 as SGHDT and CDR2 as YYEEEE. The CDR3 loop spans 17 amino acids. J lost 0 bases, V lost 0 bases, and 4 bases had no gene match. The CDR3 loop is CASSLDRTSSNTGELFF. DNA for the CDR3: TGTGCCAGCAGCTTGGATAGGACTAGCTCGAACACCGGGGAGCTGTTTTTT.

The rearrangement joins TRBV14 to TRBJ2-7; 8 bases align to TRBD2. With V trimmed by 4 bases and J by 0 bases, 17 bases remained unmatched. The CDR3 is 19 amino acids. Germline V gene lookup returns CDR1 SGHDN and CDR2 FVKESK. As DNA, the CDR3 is TGTGCCAGCAGCCGCTCCTACGTCCCTAGCGGGTCGAGCTCCTACGAGCAGTACTTC. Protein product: CASSRSYVPSGSSSYEQYF.

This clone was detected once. The CDR3 spells CASSLSLGTGGNEQFF. CDR3 coding DNA: TGTGCCAGCAGTTTATCTTTGGGGACAGGGGGTAATGAGCAGTTCTTC. V gene TRBV27 combines with J gene TRBJ2-1; 11 nucleotides agree with TRBD1. With V trimmed by 0 bases and J by 7 bases, 5 bases remained unmatched. Germline CDR1 is MNHEY and CDR2 is SMNVEV (reference sequence). This CDR3 has 16 amino acids.